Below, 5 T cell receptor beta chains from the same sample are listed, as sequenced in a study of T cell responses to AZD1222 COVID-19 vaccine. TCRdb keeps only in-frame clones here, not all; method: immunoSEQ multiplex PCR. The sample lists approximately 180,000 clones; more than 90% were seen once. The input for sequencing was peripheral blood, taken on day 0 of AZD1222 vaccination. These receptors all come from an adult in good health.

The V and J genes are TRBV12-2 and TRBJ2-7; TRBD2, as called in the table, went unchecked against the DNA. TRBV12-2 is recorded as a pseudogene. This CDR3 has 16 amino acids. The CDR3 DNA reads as TGTGCAAGTCGCCTAGAGGTGGCGGGAGGGCCTCGCGAGCAGTACTTC. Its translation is CASRLEVAGGPREQYF.

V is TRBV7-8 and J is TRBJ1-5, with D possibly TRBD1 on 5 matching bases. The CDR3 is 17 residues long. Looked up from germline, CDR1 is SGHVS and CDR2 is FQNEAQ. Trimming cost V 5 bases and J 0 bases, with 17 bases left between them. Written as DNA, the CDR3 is TGTGCCAGCAGCCACATGACAGACAGATTTAGCAATCAGCCCCAGCATTTT. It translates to CASSHMTDRFSNQPQHF.

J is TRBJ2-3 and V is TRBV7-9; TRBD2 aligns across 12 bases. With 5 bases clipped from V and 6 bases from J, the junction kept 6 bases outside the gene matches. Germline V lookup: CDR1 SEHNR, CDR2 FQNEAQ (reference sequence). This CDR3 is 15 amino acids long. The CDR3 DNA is TGTGCCAGCAGCCGGACTAGCGGGATTGGGGATACGCAGTATTTT. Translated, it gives CASSRTSGIGDTQYF.

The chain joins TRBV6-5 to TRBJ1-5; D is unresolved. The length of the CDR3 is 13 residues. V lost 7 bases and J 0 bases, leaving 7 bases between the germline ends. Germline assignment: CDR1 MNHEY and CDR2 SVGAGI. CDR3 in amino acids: CASTRLSNQPQHF. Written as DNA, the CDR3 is TGTGCCAGCACCCGCCTTAGCAATCAGCCCCAGCATTTT.

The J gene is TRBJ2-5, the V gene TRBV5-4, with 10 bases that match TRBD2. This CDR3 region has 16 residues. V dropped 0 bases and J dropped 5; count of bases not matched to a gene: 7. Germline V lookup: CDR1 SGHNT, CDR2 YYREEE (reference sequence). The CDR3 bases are TGTGCCAGCAGCTTGGCCGGACTAGCGGTGGGCGAGACCCAGTACTTC. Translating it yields CASSLAGLAVGETQYF. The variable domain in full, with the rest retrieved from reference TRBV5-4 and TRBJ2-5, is ETGVTQSPTHLIKTRGQQVTLRCSSQSGHNTVSWYQQALGQGPQFIFQYYREEENGRGNFPPRFSGLQFPNYSSELNVNALELDDSALYLCASSLAGLAVGETQYFGPGTRLLVL.